This T cell receptor (beta chain) comes out of a study of T cell responses to AZD1222 COVID-19 vaccine. V was trimmed by 6 bases and J by 6 bases, leaving 17 bases between them. Germline CDR1 reads SEHNR; CDR2 reads FQNEAQ (reference sequence). The CDR3 covers 14 residues. Clones were sequenced by immunoSEQ multiplex PCR, and TCRdb holds only the in-frame ones, with some missing. The sample has tens of thousands of clones, roughly nine tenths seen once; the top ten hold about 5%. V gene TRBV7-9 combines with J gene TRBJ1-1; perhaps TRBD1 as D (5 bases). This clonotype originated in an adult who received the AZD1222 COVID-19 vaccine. Sequencing was performed on peripheral blood, taken 28 days after the second AZD1222 dose. This CDR3 reads CASRRIGQGAEAFF. CDR3 coding DNA: TGTGCCAGCAGGCGAATCGGGCAGGGCGCTGAAGCTTTCTTT.